What follows are 19 T cell receptor beta chains derived from one specimen sequenced in a study of vaccination effects on CD4 cells after COVID-19. Having been cultured for around ten days, the cells underwent CD4+ T cell isolation. Two-dose BNT162b2 or mRNA-1273 vaccination was given to participants. For these TCRs, the target antigens are not known. The table came from immunoSEQ multiplex PCR; TCRdb's copy has only in-frame clones and leaves some out. The repertoire holds about 57,000 clones, around four fifths seen once, with 4.3% in the top ten. Source: CD4+ T cells from PBMCs cultured without peptide, taken after COVID-19 vaccination. These receptors all stem from a human donor who received a COVID-19 vaccine.

This chain links TRBV28 with TRBJ1-4; TRBD1 might be the D (6 bases). The CDR3 length is 16 residues. Trimming pared 2 bases from V and 6 bases from J, leaving 16 bases between. CDR1 and CDR2 from the germline V gene are MDHEN and SYDVKM. CDR3 in DNA: TGTGCCAGCAGTTTACTTGGGGGGCCAGGGGATGAAAAACTGTTTTTT. It encodes CASSLLGGPGDEKLFF.

This clone is a singleton in its sample. The genes are TRBV5-1 and TRBJ2-1, with D possibly being TRBD1 (5 bases). The germline gives CDR1 SGHRS, CDR2 YFSETQ. The CDR3 consists of 13 residues. V was pared by 5 bases and J by 4 bases, with 10 bases between. DNA for the CDR3: TGCGCCAGCAGATCGACAGAGTACAATGAGCAGTTCTTC. As protein: CASRSTEYNEQFF.

The chain combines TRBV7-9 with TRBJ1-3, with D possibly being TRBD1 (5 bases). This CDR3 has 16 residues. In germline, CDR1 is SEHNR, CDR2 FQNEAQ (reference sequence). V lost 4 bases and J 0 bases, leaving 13 bases between the germline ends. In nucleotides, the CDR3 is TGTGCCAGCAGCTCGCCGACAGATGGCTCTGGAAACACCATATATTTT. As protein: CASSSPTDGSGNTIYF.

This rearrangement joins TRBV3-1 (or the pseudogene TRBV3-2) to TRBJ1-2, with D tentatively TRBD1 (6 bases). The CDR3 has 13 residues. Trimming took off 4 bases at V and 5 bases at J, with 11 bases between the two ends. From germline, CDR1 is LGHDT and CDR2 YNNKEL (reference sequence). The CDR3 spells CASSLGHTYGYTF. The CDR3 nucleotides are TGTGCCAGCAGCCTGGGACATACTTATGGCTACACCTTC.

This rearrangement joins TRBV7-3 to TRBJ2-7; D may match TRBD1 or TRBD2 (5 bases each). The CDR3 has 15 amino acids. The germline V gene encodes CDR1 SGHTA and CDR2 FQGTGA. The ends were cut back, 2 bases at V and 5 bases at J, with 16 bases in the middle. DNA for the CDR3: TGTGCCAGCAGCTTACCCGGGGCACTGGTGGACGAGCAGTACTTC. Its translation is CASSLPGALVDEQYF.

This clone showed up just once. The V and J genes are TRBV7-2 and TRBJ2-4; TRBD2 matches at 7 bases. The CDR3 is 12 residues long. Germline CDR1 and CDR2: SGHTA and FQGNSA. The ends lost 3 bases at V and 9 bases at J; junction bases unmatched: 2. In DNA form, the CDR3 reads TGTGCCAGCAGCTTGGGGGGGATCATTCAGTACTTC. Translation gives CASSLGGIIQYF.

The genes are TRBV2 and TRBJ1-3; maybe TRBD1 (6 bases). Trimming left V 6 bases short and J 4 bases short, with 10 bases between. The CDR3 spans 13 residues. The germline V gene has CDR1 SNHLY and CDR2 FYNNEI. The DNA of the CDR3 is TGTGCCAGCAGCACAGGGTCAGGAAACACCATATATTTT. Protein product: CASSTGSGNTIYF. Using reference TRBV2 and TRBJ1-3 for the parts outside the CDR3, the full variable domain is EPEVTQTPSHQVTQMGQEVILRCVPISNHLYFYWYRQILGQKVEFLVSFYNNEISEKSEIFDDQFSVERPDGSNFTLKIRSTKLEDSAMYFCASSTGSGNTIYFGEGSWLTVV.

V usage is TRBV6-2 or TRBV6-3 and J usage is TRBJ2-1; possible D gene TRBD1, 9 bases. Looked up from germline, CDR1 is MNHEY and CDR2 is SVGEGT. V lost 6 bases, J lost 0 bases, and 21 bases lay in between. This CDR3 spans 18 amino acids. CDR3 amino acids: CASSPGQGRGGSYNEQFF. The CDR3 bases are TGTGCCAGCAGCCCGGGACAGGGCCGGGGGGGCTCCTACAATGAGCAGTTCTTC.

The gene calls are TRBV11-2 and TRBJ2-2, with TRBD2 matching over 9 bases. CDR3 length equals 19 residues. After removal of 1 base from V and 0 bases from J, the junction contained 9 bases not matched to a gene. Germline CDR1 and CDR2: SGHAT and FQNNGV. The CDR3 is CASSLVFSGSKSNTGELFF. CDR3 DNA: TGTGCCAGCAGCTTAGTGTTTAGCGGGAGTAAATCGAACACCGGGGAGCTGTTTTTT.

CDR3 coding DNA: TGTGCCAGCAGTTACCCTCCCGGACACTTGAACACTGAAGCTTTCTTT. This encodes CASSYPPGHLNTEAFF. The chain couples TRBV6-2 or TRBV6-3 to TRBJ1-1, with a possible D match to TRBD1 (5 bases). The CDR3 covers 16 residues. Trimming took off 2 bases at V and 0 bases at J, with 13 bases between the two ends. CDR1 is MNHEY and CDR2 is SVGEGT in the germline V gene.

The chain joins TRBV7-9 to TRBJ1-1; D is perhaps TRBD1 (6 bases). CDR1 and CDR2 from the germline V gene are SEHNR and FQNEAQ (reference sequence). This CDR3 has 12 amino acids. The V end was cut by 4 bases, the J end by 7 bases, with 10 bases between. CDR3 nucleotides: TGTGCCAGCAGCTCAGGACAGATTGAAGCTTTCTTT. Encoded protein: CASSSGQIEAFF.

The sample holds one count of this clone. CDR3 sequence: CASSEGTVTFKGYTF. In DNA, the CDR3 is TGTGCCAGCAGTGAAGGGACAGTAACGTTTAAGGGCTACACCTTC. The chain carries TRBV6-1 and TRBJ1-2; D perhaps matches TRBD1 (6 bases). Looked up from germline, CDR1 is MNHNS and CDR2 is SASEGT. The CDR3 covers 15 residues. V was cut by 1 base and J by 8 bases, with 17 bases left in between.

The rearrangement joins TRBV18 to TRBJ2-5; perhaps TRBD2 as D (6 bases). There are 13 residues in the CDR3. Germline V CDR1 and CDR2: KGHSH, LQKENI. Trimming removed 5 bases from V and 2 bases from J, with 9 bases in between. CDR3: CASSSGLQETQYF. CDR3 nucleotide sequence: TGTGCCAGCTCATCGGGACTTCAAGAGACCCAGTACTTC.

This clone was counted a single time. The genes are TRBV6-5 and TRBJ1-1; D might be TRBD1 (5 bases). The length of the CDR3 is 14 residues. Trimming took 2 bases from V and 6 from J, leaving 13 bases between them. Germline values: CDR1 MNHEY, CDR2 SVGAGI. For the CDR3, the DNA is TGTGCCAGCAGTTACAACGCCAGGGCATCTGAAGCTTTCTTT. Protein: CASSYNARASEAFF.

The chain recombines TRBV27 with TRBJ2-7, with D possibly matching TRBD2 (6 bases). The V end was cut by 11 bases, the J end by 2 bases, with 19 bases between. The V gene's germline CDR1 is MNHEY and CDR2 SMNVEV (reference sequence). The CDR3 has 14 amino acids. The CDR3 DNA reads as TGTGCCCCTTCTGATGTTGGAGGGCCCTACGAGCAGTACTTC. Protein: CAPSDVGGPYEQYF.

This chain uses TRBV27 with TRBJ1-2; D perhaps matches TRBD1 (6 bases). CDR3 length: 14 amino acids. The germline gives CDR1 MNHEY, CDR2 SMNVEV (reference sequence). Trimming cost V 6 bases and J 5 bases, with 16 bases left between them. DNA of the CDR3: TGTGCCAGCAGCCTCGGCGGGGACAAGTATGGCTACACCTTC. Translated, it gives CASSLGGDKYGYTF.

The chain uses TRBV19 and TRBJ1-2, with D unclear. Germline V gene lookup returns CDR1 LNHDA and CDR2 SQIVND (reference sequence). This CDR3 is 13 amino acids long. Trimming took off 6 bases at V and 4 bases at J, with 12 bases between the two ends. The CDR3 is CASSPDGFYGYTF. In DNA, the CDR3 is TGTGCCAGTAGCCCCGACGGCTTCTATGGCTACACCTTC.

The chain links TRBV12-3 or TRBV12-4 to TRBJ1-2; D is ambiguous. The CDR3 has 12 residues. V lost 6 bases and J 4 bases, leaving 9 bases between the germline ends. The CDR3 DNA is TGTGCCAGCAGCCCCGGCAGCTATGGCTACACCTTC. Protein product: CASSPGSYGYTF.

This chain connects TRBV24-1 to TRBJ2-1; D uncertain. Trimming pared 3 bases from V and 8 bases from J, leaving 22 bases between. This CDR3 spans 17 amino acids. Germline loops: CDR1 KGHDR, CDR2 SFDVKD. Written as DNA, the CDR3 is TGTGCCACCAGTGATCCCACAAGGCCCTCGGCCCTCGATGAGCAGTTCTTC. Protein sequence: CATSDPTRPSALDEQFF.